The rows below give T cell receptor beta chains drawn from one sample of a study of T cells in Graves' hyperthyroidism and ophthalmopathy. MiXCR, applied by TCRdb to the multiplex PCR reads, yields one record per CDR3 protein. The profile covers about 590,000 distinct CDR3 sequences, with approximately 15% appearing a single time and 7.3% taken by the ten largest. Sequencing input: blood. The receptor set was obtained from a young woman with Graves' hyperthyroidism. Each CDR3 is given with its conserved first and last residue. The D gene is left open where the match is weak. The size of a clone is reported for some rows only, either as once, few or many, or as a class for expanded clones.

size	V	D	J	DNA	CDR3
many	TRBV20-1	NA	TRBJ2-7	TGCAGTGCAACGCACAGGGCCCGGTACGAGCAGTACTTC	CSATHRARYEQYF
NA	TRBV5-1	NA	TRBJ1-5	TGCGCCAGCAGCTTGGACGGGGGTGGTCAGCCCCAGCATTTT	CASSLDGGGQPQHF
NA	TRBV29-1	NA	TRBJ2-6	TGCAGCGTTGCCGCGGCTGGGGCCAACGTCCTGACTTTC	CSVAAAGANVLTF
NA	TRBV7-3	NA	TRBJ1-5	TGTGCCAGCAGCTTAACGATGGGCGCCGGCAATCAGCCCCAGCATTTT	CASSLTMGAGNQPQHF
few	TRBV29-1	NA	TRBJ2-1	TGCAGCGTTGAGCAGGTTTACAATGAGCAGTTCTTC	CSVEQVYNEQFF
few	TRBV2	NA	TRBJ2-1	TGTGCCAGCATAGGGGGGAAGACTGGATCCTACAATGAGCAGTTCTTC	CASIGGKTGSYNEQFF
many	TRBV6-5	NA	TRBJ2-3	TGTGCCAGCAGTTACCACCACTGGGGGATCGACTTGTTGGGCACAGATACGCAGTATTTT	CASSYHHWGIDLLGTDTQYF
many	TRBV7-2	NA	TRBJ1-4	TGTGCCAGCAGCTTATATCGGGGTAATGAAAAACTGTTTTTT	CASSLYRGNEKLFF
many	TRBV5-6	NA	TRBJ2-5	TGTGCCAGCAGTTCCACAGATTACCAAGAGACCCAGTACTTC	CASSSTDYQETQYF
many	TRBV11-2	TRBD2	TRBJ2-3	TGTGCCAGCAGCTTACCCCCGCTAGCGGGAGGCGGCGCAGATACGCAGTATTTT	CASSLPPLAGGGADTQYF
many	TRBV20-1	NA	TRBJ2-7	TGCAGTGCTACCCCAGGAGGGTTCTACGAGCAGTACTTC	CSATPGGFYEQYF
NA	TRBV20-1	NA	TRBJ1-2	TGCAGTGCTAGAGGTGGTGGTAACTATGGCTACACCTTC	CSARGGGNYGYTF
few	TRBV24-1	NA	TRBJ2-3	TGTGCCACCAGTACGGCAGGGGCAGGAGATACGCAGTATTTT	CATSTAGAGDTQYF
few	TRBV30	NA	TRBJ2-7	TGTGCCTGGAGTGCCATGCGAATCTACACGATCGGAGCCTACGAGCAGTACTTC	CAWSAMRIYTIGAYEQYF
many	TRBV3-1	TRBD2	TRBJ2-5	TGTGCCAGCAGCCATCACGGGGGGGAGACCCAGTACTTC	CASSHHGGETQYF
NA	TRBV7-9	TRBD1	TRBJ1-2	TGTGCCAGCAGCCCAGCCGGGACAGGCTATGGCTACACCTTC	CASSPAGTGYGYTF
many	TRBV3-1	TRBD1	TRBJ2-1	TGTGCCAGCAGCCGGGACAGGGTCAATGAGCAGTTCTTC	CASSRDRVNEQFF
few	TRBV29-1	TRBD2	TRBJ2-1	TGCAGCGTTCCCCAGCCGGGGACTAGCGGGAGCTTTATTGAGCAGTTCTTC	CSVPQPGTSGSFIEQFF
few	TRBV27	TRBD1	TRBJ1-5	TGTGCCAGCAGTTTATCCGGGACAGCTAATCAGCCCCAGCATTTT	CASSLSGTANQPQHF
many	TRBV20-1	NA	TRBJ2-2	TGCAGTGCTAGAGAAGCCCTCGGGGGCTCCGGGGAGCTGTTTTTT	CSAREALGGSGELFF
many	TRBV20-1	NA	TRBJ2-7	TGCAGTGCTAGAGATGAGACTACACAGTACTACGAGCAGTACTTC	CSARDETTQYYEQYF
NA	TRBV20-1	NA	TRBJ2-5	TGCAGTGCTACCACAGCCTCCCAAGAGACCCAGTACTTC	CSATTASQETQYF
NA	TRBV9	NA	TRBJ2-1	TGTGCCAGCAGCCCTAGCCCTACCCGGAGGGGGGGGAATGAGCAGTTCTTC	CASSPSPTRRGGNEQFF
many	TRBV5-1	TRBD2	TRBJ2-3	TGCGCCAGCAGACTAGCGGGACCCGTGGATACGCAGTATTTT	CASRLAGPVDTQYF
many	TRBV15	NA	TRBJ2-3	TGTGCCACCAGCCGCCGGAGCGTTCAAGGAGATACGCAGTATTTT	CATSRRSVQGDTQYF
many	TRBV20-1	NA	TRBJ2-3	TGCAGTGCTAGCAGGCGGGACGGCACAGATACGCAGTATTTT	CSASRRDGTDTQYF
NA	TRBV19	NA	TRBJ2-2	TGTGCCACCAAAGAGCGGGCGAACACCGGGGAGCTGTTTTTT	CATKERANTGELFF
many	TRBV10-2	TRBD2	TRBJ2-7	TGCGCCAGCAGTGAACGAGGCGGGAGTACCTACGAGCAGTACTTC	CASSERGGSTYEQYF
few	TRBV27	TRBD1	TRBJ2-3	TGTGCCAGCACCAGGGACAGGGGAGATACGCAGTATTTT	CASTRDRGDTQYF
many	TRBV29-1	NA	TRBJ2-3	TGCAGCGTTGTTGGAACCGGGGCTACGCAGTATTTT	CSVVGTGATQYF
few	TRBV7-2	NA	TRBJ1-5	TGTGCCAGCAGCTTAGAACAGTATCAGCCCCAGCATTTT	CASSLEQYQPQHF
many	TRBV12-3/TRBV12-4	TRBD1	TRBJ1-1	TGTGCCAGCAGACAAAGACAGGGGGTGAACACTGAAGCTTTCTTT	CASRQRQGVNTEAFF
many	TRBV18	NA	TRBJ2-1	TGTGCCAGCTCACCCAGGACTCAAAATGAGCAGTTCTTC	CASSPRTQNEQFF
many	TRBV20-1	TRBD2	TRBJ2-1	TGCAGTGCTAAGGCGGGAGGGCCCTACAATGAGCAGTTCTTC	CSAKAGGPYNEQFF
many	TRBV28	NA	TRBJ2-7	TGTGCCAGCACAACTTGGGGTTACGAGCAGTACTTC	CASTTWGYEQYF
many	TRBV7-3	NA	TRBJ2-5	TGTGCCAGCAGCGAGGGCGCCCTCGAAGAGACCCAGTACTTC	CASSEGALEETQYF
many	TRBV10-3	NA	TRBJ1-1	TGTGCCATCAGTGAGTTAGCCAGTAAGGACACTGAAGCTTTCTTT	CAISELASKDTEAFF
few	TRBV19	NA	TRBJ2-3	TGTGCCAGTAGTATCATGGGAGGACGGAGCACAGATACGCAGTATTTT	CASSIMGGRSTDTQYF
many	TRBV2	TRBD2	TRBJ2-1	TGTGCCAGCAGTGCGGGACTAGCGGGAGGAGGTGAGCAGTTCTTC	CASSAGLAGGGEQFF
NA	TRBV7-6	TRBD2	TRBJ2-2	TGTGCCAGCAGCTTAGGGGCTAGCGGGACCACCGGGGAGCTGTTTTTT	CASSLGASGTTGELFF
NA	TRBV5-1	TRBD1	TRBJ1-2	TGCGCCAGTACAGGGGCGGGCAACTATGGCTACACCTTC	CASTGAGNYGYTF
NA	TRBV20-1	NA	TRBJ2-2	TGCAGTGCTAGGAGGGCGGGGACCGGGGAGCTGTTTTTT	CSARRAGTGELFF
NA	TRBV10-3	NA	TRBJ2-1	TGTGCCGTGGCGTCCCTCGGCGGAAATGAGCAGTTCTTC	CAVASLGGNEQFF
many	TRBV11-2	NA	TRBJ2-5	TGTGCCAGCAGCCTAGGGGGGGTCCAAGAGACCCAGTACTTC	CASSLGGVQETQYF
many	TRBV7-9	NA	TRBJ2-5	TGTGCCAGCAGCCCCCTCGGGTTTCAAGAGACCCAGTACTTC	CASSPLGFQETQYF
many	TRBV7-2	NA	TRBJ2-7	TGTGCCAGCAGCTTAGCGAGGGGGGGAGTCGAGGAGCAGTACTTC	CASSLARGGVEEQYF
many	TRBV7-3	TRBD2	TRBJ2-1	TGTGCCAGCAGCTCCACCCGCCCTGGGCTAGCGGGAATCGAAGTTGAGCAGTTCTTC	CASSSTRPGLAGIEVEQFF
many	TRBV11-3	TRBD2	TRBJ2-3	TGTGCCAGCAGCTTAGGGGGGACTAGCGGACTGACAGATACGCAGTATTTT	CASSLGGTSGLTDTQYF
many	TRBV30	NA	TRBJ2-1	TGTGCCTGGAGTGTACCAGCGGTCAAGTACAATGAGCAGTTCTTC	CAWSVPAVKYNEQFF
once	TRBV7-9	TRBD2	TRBJ2-1	TGTGCCAGCAGCTTAGCTTGGTCTAGCGGGAGTAATGAGCAGTTCTTC	CASSLAWSSGSNEQFF
many	TRBV28	NA	TRBJ2-3	TGTGCCAGCATGGGGACGGACACAGATACGCAGTATTTT	CASMGTDTDTQYF
few	TRBV24-1	NA	TRBJ1-1	TGTGCCACCAGTGATTTTGAAAACACTGAAGCTTTCTTT	CATSDFENTEAFF
NA	TRBV5-1	TRBD1	TRBJ2-7	TGCGCCAGCAGCTTGTTGGGGACAGGGGCCACTCGATTTGTCGAGCAGTACTTC	CASSLLGTGATRFVEQYF
many	TRBV27	NA	TRBJ2-7	TGTGCCAGCAGTTTCCGCGGACAGTACGAGCAGTACTTC	CASSFRGQYEQYF